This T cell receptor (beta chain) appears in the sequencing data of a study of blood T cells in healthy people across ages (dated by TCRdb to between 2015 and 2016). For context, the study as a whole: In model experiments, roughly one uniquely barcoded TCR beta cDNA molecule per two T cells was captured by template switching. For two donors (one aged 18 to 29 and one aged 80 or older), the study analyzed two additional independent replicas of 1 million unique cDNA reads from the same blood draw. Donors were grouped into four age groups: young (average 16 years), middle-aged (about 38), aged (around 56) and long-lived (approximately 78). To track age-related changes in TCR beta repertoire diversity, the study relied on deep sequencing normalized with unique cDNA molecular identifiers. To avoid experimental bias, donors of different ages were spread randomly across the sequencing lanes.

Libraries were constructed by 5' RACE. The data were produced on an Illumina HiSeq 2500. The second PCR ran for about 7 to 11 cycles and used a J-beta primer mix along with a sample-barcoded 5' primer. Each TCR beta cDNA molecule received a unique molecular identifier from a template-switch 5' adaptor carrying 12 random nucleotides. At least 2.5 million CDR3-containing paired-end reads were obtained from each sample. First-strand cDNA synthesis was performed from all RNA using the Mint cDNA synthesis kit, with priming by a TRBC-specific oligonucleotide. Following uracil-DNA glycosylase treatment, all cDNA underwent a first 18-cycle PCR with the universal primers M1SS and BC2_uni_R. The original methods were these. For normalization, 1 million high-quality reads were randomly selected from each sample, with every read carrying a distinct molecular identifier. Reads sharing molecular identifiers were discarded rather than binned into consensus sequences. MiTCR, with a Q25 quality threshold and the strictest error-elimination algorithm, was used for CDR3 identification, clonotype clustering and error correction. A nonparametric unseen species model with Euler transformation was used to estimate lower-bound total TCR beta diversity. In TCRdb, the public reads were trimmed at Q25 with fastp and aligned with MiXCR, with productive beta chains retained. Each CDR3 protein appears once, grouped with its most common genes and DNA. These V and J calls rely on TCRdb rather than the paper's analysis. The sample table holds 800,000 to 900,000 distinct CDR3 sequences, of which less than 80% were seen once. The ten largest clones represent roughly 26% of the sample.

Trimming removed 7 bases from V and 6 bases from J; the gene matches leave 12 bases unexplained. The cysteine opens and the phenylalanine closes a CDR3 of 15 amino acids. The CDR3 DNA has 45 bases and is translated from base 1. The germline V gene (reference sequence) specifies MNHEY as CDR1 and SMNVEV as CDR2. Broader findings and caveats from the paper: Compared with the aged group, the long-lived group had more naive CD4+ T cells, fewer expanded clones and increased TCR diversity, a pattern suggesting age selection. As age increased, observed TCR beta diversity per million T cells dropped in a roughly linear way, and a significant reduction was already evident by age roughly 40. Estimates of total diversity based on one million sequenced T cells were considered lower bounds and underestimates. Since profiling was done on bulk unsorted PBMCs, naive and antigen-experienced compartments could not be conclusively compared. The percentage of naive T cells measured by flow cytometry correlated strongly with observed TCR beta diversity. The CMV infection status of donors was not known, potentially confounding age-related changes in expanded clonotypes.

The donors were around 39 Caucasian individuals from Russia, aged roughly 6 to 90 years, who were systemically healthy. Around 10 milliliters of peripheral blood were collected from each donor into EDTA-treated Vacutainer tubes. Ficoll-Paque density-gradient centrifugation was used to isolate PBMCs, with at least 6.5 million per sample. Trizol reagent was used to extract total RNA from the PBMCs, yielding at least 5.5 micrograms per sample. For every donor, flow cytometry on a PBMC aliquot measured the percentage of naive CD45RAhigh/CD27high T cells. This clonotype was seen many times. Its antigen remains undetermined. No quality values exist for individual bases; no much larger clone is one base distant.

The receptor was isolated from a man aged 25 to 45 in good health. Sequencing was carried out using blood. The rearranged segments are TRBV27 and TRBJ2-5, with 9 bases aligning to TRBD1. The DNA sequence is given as TGTGCCAGCACGGTTTGGACAGGGGCGCGACAGACCCAGTACTTC. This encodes CASTVWTGARQTQYF.